The clone carrying this TCR beta chain was observed once. Its target is not known. This entry is derived from a study of Ad26.COV2.S vaccination and SARS-CoV-2 variants. Study-level background: Sample donor was a member of the COV1001 Ad26.COV2.S trial arm. Once, or twice with 56 days between doses, Ad26.COV2.S was given intramuscularly.

The germline V gene encodes CDR1 MNHNS and CDR2 SASEGT. Between the trimmed V and J ends, which lost 3 bases and 3 bases, there was a span of 11 bases. The CDR3 covers 14 residues. Treatment given: roughly 18 received Ad26.COV2.S at low or high dose, single or two shots; about five received placebo; per-sample allocation not given. Specimen acquisition occurred on day 63 following the initial vaccine or placebo injection. Study-level results: The study found similar non-spike TCR breadth in vaccine and placebo recipients.

The repertoire was sequenced with immunoSEQ multiplex PCR; TCRdb's copy has only in-frame clones and lacks some. The table lists more than 250,000 clones, approximately 87% of them singletons, with about 3.1% in the top ten. The origin of this receptor is a person aged 18-65 years who received the Ad26.COV2.S COVID-19 vaccine or a placebo. The sample in question was peripheral blood, obtained in a trial of Ad26.COV2.S vaccine versus placebo. The chain links TRBV6-1 to TRBJ1-1; D is undetermined. The CDR3 sequence is CASSDRFPDTEAFF. The CDR3 DNA reads as TGTGCCAGCAGTGATCGGTTCCCGGACACTGAAGCTTTCTTT.